This TCR beta chain came from a study of T cell changes during pregnancy in multiple sclerosis. Some clones are missing from TCRdb's copy, which holds only in-frame ones; the method was immunoSEQ multiplex PCR. In the table there are tens of thousands of clones, approximately 91% of which are singletons. Germline loops: CDR1 SGHVS, CDR2 FQNEAQ. This CDR3 has 12 amino acids. V was pared by 5 bases and J by 2 bases, with 7 bases between. The sample here was CD4+ T cells from peripheral blood mononuclear cells, taken in the first trimester of pregnancy. This TCR derives from a female donor with multiple sclerosis, enrolled in a pregnancy study. The chain has TRBV7-8 and TRBJ2-7; possible D gene TRBD2, 6 bases. The CDR3: CASSRLAYEQYF. The CDR3 coding sequence is TGTGCCAGCAGCAGACTAGCCTACGAGCAGTACTTC.